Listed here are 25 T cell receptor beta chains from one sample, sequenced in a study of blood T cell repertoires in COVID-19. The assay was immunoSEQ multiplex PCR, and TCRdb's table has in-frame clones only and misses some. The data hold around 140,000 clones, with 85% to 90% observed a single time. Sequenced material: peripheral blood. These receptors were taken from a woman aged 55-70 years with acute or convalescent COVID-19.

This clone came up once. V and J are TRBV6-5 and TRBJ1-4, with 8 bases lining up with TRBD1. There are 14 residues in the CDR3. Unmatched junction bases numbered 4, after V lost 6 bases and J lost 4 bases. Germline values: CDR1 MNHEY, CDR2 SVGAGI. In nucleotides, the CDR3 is TGTGCCAGCAGGAGACAGGGGTATAATGAAAAACTGTTTTTT. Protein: CASRRQGYNEKLFF.

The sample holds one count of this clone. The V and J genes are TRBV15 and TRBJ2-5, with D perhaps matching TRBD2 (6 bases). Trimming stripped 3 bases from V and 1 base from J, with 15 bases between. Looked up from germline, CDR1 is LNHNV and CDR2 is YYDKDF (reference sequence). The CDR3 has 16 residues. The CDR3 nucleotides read TGTGCCACCAGCAGCCTGCCTTCCGGGAGCCAAGAGACCCAGTACTTC. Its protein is CATSSLPSGSQETQYF.

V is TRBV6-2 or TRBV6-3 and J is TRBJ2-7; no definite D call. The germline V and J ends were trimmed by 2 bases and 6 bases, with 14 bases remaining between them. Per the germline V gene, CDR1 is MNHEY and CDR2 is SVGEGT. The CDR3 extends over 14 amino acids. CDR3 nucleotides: TGTGCCAGCAGTTACGCCCCGCTGAGTACCGAGCAGTACTTC. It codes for CASSYAPLSTEQYF.

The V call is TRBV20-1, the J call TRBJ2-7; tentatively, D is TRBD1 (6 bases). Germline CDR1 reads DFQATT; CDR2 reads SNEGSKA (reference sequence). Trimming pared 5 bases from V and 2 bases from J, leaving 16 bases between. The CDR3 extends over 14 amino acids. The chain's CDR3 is CSAGDRQITYEQYF. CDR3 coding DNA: TGCAGTGCTGGTGACAGGCAAATAACCTACGAGCAGTACTTC.

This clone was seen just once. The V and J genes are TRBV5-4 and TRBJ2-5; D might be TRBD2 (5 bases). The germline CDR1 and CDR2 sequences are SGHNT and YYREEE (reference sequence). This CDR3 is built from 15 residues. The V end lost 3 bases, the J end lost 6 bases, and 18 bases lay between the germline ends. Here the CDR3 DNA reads TGTGCCAGCAGCTCCGTTTACGGGGAGCAGAAGACCCAGTACTTC. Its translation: CASSSVYGEQKTQYF.

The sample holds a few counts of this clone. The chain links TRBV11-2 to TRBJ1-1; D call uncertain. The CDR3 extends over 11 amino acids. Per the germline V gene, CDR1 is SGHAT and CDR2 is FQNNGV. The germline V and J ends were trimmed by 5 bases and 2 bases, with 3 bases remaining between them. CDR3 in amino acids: CASSQNTEAFF. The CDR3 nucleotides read TGTGCCAGCAGCCAAAACACTGAAGCTTTCTTT.

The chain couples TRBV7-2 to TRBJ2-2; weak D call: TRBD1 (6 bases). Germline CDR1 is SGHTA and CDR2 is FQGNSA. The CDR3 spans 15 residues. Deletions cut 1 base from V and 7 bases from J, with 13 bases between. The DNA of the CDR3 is TGTGCCAGCAGCTTAGTAGGGGGTGGGATCGGGGAGCTGTTTTTT. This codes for CASSLVGGGIGELFF.

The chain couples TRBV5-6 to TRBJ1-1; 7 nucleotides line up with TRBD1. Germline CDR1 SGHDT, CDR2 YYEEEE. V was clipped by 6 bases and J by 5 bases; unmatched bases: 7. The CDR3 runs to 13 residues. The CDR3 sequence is CASTKTGRTEAFF. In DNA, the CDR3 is TGTGCCAGCACCAAGACAGGGCGGACTGAAGCTTTCTTT.

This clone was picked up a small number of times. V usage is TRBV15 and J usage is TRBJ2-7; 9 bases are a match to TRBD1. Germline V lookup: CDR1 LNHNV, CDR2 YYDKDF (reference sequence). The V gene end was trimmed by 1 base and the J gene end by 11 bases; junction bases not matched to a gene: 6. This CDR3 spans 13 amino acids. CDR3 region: CATSRVNRGQEYF. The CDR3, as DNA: TGTGCCACCAGCAGAGTCAACAGGGGGCAGGAGTACTTC.

This CDR3 reads CASGPLRGFYTGELFF. The CDR3 bases are TGTGCTAGTGGACCACTCCGCGGGTTCTACACCGGGGAGCTGTTTTTT. The V gene is TRBV12-5, the J gene TRBJ2-2; a possible D gene is TRBD2 (5 bases). This CDR3 has 16 residues. Trimming stripped 6 bases from V and 3 bases from J, with 17 bases between. CDR1 and CDR2 (germline): LGHNT, FRNRAP.

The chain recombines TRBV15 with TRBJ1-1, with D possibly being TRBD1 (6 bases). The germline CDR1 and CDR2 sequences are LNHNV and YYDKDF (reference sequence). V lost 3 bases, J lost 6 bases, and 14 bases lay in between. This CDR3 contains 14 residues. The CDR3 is CATSSHSRGAEAFF. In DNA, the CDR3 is TGTGCCACCAGCAGCCATTCCAGGGGTGCTGAAGCTTTCTTT.

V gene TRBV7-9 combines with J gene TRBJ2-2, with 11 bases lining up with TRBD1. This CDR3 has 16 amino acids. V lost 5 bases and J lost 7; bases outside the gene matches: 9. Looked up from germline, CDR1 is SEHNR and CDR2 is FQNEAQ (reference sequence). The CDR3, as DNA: TGTGCCAGCAGCCGCAGGACAGGGGGCCGGGGCGGGGAGCTGTTTTTT. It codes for CASSRRTGGRGGELFF.

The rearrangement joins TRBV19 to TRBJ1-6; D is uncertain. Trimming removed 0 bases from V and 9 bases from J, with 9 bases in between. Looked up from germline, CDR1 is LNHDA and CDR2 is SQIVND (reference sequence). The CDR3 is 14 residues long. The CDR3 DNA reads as TGTGCCAGTAGTATAGATAGCCGGGGTTCACCCCTCCACTTT. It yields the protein CASSIDSRGSPLHF.

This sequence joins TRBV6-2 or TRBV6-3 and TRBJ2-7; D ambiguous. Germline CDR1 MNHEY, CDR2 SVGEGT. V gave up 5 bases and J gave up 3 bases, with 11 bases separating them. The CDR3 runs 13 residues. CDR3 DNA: TGTGCCAGCAGTACTCCTTACAGCTACGAGCAGTACTTC. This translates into CASSTPYSYEQYF.

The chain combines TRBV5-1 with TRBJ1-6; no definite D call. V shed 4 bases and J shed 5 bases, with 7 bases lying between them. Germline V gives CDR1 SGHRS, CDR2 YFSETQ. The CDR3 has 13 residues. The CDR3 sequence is CASSRLDNSPLHF. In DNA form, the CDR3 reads TGCGCCAGCAGCCGACTGGATAATTCACCCCTCCACTTT.

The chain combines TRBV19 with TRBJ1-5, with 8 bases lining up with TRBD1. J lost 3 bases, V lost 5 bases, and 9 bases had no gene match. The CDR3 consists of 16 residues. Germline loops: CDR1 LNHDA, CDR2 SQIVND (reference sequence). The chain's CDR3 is CASSVRGPNFNQPQHF. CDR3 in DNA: TGTGCCAGTAGTGTCAGGGGGCCCAATTTCAATCAGCCCCAGCATTTT.

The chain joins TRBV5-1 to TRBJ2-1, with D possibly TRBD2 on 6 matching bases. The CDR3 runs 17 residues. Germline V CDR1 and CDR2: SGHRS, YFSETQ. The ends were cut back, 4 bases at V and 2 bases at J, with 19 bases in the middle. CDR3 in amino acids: CASSPEEGLRPYNEQFF. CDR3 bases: TGCGCCAGCAGCCCAGAGGAGGGGCTGAGGCCCTACAATGAGCAGTTCTTC.

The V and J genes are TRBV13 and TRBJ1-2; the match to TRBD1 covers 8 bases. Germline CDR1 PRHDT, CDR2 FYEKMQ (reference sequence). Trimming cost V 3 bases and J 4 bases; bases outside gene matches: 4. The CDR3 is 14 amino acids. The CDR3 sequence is CASSFGTGLYGYTF. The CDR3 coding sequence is TGTGCCAGCAGCTTCGGGACAGGCCTCTATGGCTACACCTTC.

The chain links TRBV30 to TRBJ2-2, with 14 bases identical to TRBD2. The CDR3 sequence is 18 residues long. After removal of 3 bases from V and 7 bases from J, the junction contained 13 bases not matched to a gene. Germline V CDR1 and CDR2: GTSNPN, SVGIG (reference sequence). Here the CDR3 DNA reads TGTGCCTGGAGGATGGGACTAGCGGGGGACCCGGTCTACGGGGAGCTGTTTTTT. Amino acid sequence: CAWRMGLAGDPVYGELFF.

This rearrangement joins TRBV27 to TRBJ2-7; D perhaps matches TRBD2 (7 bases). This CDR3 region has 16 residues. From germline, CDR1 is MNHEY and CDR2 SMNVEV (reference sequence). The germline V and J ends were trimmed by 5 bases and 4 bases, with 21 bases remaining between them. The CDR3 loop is CASSPGATGGRYEQYF. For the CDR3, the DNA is TGTGCCAGCAGTCCTGGGGCGACGGGGGGCCGTTACGAGCAGTACTTC.

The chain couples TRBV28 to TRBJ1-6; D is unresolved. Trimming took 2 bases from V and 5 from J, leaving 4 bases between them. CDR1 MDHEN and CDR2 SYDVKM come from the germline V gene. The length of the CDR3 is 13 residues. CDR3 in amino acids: CASSLLHNSPLHF. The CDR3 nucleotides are TGTGCCAGCAGTTTACTTCATAATTCACCCCTCCACTTT.

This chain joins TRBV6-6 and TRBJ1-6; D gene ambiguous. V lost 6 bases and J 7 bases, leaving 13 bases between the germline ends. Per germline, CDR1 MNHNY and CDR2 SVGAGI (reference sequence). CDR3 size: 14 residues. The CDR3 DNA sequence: TGTGCCAGCAGAGCGGGTGGGGAAAATTCACCCCTCCACTTT. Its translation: CASRAGGENSPLHF.

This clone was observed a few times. CDR3: CAWSDGGASSGELFF. CDR3 in DNA: TGTGCCTGGAGTGACGGGGGGGCCAGTTCCGGGGAGCTGTTTTTT. The chain couples TRBV30 to TRBJ2-2, with 8 bases that match TRBD2. The germline CDR1 and CDR2 sequences are GTSNPN and SVGIG (reference sequence). V lost 1 base, J lost 6 bases, and 7 bases stayed unmatched. CDR3 length: 15 residues.

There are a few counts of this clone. The CDR3 spells CASSYSFEEDYEQYF. CDR3 sequence (DNA): TGTGCCAGCAGTTACTCCTTCGAGGAAGACTACGAGCAGTACTTC. The chain uses TRBV6-5 and TRBJ2-7; no definite D call. There are 15 residues in the CDR3. V lost 0 bases, J lost 3 bases, and 12 bases lay in between. Per the germline V gene, CDR1 is MNHEY and CDR2 is SVGAGI.

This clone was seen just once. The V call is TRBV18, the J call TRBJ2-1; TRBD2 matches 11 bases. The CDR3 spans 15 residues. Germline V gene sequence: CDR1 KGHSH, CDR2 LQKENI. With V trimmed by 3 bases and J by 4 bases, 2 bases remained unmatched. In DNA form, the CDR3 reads TGTGCCAGCTCACCCCGGACTAGCGGGTACAATGAGCAGTTCTTC. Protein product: CASSPRTSGYNEQFF.